This TCR beta chain is drawn from a study of blood T cell repertoires in COVID-19. Turning to the study itself: The cDNA or gDNA used as material had been derived from T cells, B-cell-depleted T cells, or PBMCs.

TCRdb keeps only in-frame clones here, not all; method: immunoSEQ multiplex PCR. The table records fewer than 55,000 clones, around nine tenths of them present only once. The receptor comes from a man at least 80 years old with active or convalescent COVID-19. The sequenced sample was peripheral blood.

The CDR3: CASSRGGSWAGANVLTF. The CDR3 DNA is TGTGCCAGCAGTCGGGGGGGTTCATGGGCTGGGGCCAACGTCCTGACTTTC. The V call is TRBV28, the J call TRBJ2-6; 8 nucleotides agree with TRBD2. Germline CDR1 reads MDHEN; CDR2 reads SYDVKM. With 5 bases clipped from V and 2 bases from J, the junction kept 8 bases outside the gene matches. The CDR3 totals 17 residues.